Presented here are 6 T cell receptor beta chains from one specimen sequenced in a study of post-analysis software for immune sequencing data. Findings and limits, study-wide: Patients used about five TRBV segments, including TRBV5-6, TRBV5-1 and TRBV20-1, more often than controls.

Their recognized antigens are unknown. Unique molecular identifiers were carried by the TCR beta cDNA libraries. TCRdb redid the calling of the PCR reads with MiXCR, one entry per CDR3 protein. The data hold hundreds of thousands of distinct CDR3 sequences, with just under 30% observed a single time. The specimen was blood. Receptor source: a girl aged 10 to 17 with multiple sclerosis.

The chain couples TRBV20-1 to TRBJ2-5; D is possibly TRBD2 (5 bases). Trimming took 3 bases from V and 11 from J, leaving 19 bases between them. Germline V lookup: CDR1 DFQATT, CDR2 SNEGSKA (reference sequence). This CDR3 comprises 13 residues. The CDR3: CSASTRWPFEQYF. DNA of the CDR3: TGCAGTGCTAGTACTAGATGGCCTTTTGAGCAGTACTTC.

The CDR3 nucleotides are TGTGCCAGCAGTTTTCTGGACAGGACTTATGGCTACACCTTC. Protein: CASSFLDRTYGYTF. V and J are TRBV12-3 or TRBV12-4 and TRBJ1-2; 7 bases line up with TRBD1. The trim removed 3 bases at V and 5 bases at J, leaving 6 bases unmatched. This CDR3 has 14 amino acids.

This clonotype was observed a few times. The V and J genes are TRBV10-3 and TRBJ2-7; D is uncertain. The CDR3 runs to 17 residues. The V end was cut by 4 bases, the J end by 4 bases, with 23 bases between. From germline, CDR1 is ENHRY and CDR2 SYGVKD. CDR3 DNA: TGTGCCATCAGTGCATCCGGCGAGACGGACCTCCTTTACGAGCAGTACTTC. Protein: CAISASGETDLLYEQYF.

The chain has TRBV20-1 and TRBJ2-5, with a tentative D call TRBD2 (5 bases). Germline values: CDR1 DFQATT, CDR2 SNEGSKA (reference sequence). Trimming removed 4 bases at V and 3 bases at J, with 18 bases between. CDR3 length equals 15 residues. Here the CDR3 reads CSAISPPPGKETQYF. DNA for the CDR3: TGCAGTGCTATTTCCCCGCCCCCCGGGAAAGAGACCCAGTACTTC.

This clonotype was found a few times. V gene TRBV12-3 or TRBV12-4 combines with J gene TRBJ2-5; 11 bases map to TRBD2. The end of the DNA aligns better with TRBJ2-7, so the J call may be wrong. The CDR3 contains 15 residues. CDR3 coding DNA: TGTGCCAGCGCCGGGGGACTAGCGGAGAGGGACGAGCAGTACTTC. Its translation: CASAGGLAERDEQYF.

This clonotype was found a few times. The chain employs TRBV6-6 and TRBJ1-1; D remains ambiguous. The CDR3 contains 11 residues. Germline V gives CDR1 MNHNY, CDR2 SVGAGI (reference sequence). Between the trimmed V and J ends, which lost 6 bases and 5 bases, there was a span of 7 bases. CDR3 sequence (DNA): TGTGCCAGCAGAGGAATGACTGAAGCTTTCTTT. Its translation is CASRGMTEAFF.